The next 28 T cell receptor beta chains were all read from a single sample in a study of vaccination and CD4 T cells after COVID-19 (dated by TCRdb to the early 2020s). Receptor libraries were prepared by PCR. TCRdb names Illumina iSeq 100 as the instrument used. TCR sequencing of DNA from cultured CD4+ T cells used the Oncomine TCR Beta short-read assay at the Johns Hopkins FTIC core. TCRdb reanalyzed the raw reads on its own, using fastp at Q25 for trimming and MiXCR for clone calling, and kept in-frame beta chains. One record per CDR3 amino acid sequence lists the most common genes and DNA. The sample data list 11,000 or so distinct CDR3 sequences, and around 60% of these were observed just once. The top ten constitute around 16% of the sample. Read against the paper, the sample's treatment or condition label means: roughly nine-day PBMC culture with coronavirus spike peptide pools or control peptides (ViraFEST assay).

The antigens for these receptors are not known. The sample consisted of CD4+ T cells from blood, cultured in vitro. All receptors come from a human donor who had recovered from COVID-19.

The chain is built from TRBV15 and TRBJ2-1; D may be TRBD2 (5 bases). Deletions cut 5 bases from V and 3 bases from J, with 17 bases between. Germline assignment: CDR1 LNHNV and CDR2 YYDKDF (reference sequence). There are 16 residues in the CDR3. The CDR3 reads CATSAGLSRGYNEQFF. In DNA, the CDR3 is TGTGCCACCAGCGCCGGACTCTCCCGGGGCTACAATGAGCAGTTCTTC.

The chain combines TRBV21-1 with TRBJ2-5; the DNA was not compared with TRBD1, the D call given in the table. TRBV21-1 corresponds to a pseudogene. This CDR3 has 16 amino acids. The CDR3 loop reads CASSNYKTGLQETQYF. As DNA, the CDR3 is TGTGCCAGCAGCAATTATAAGACAGGCCTACAAGAGACCCAGTACTTC.

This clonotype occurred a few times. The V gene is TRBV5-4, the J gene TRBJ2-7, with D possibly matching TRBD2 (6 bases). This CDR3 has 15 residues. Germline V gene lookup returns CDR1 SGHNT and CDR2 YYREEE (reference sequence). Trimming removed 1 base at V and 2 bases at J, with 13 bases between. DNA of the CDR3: TGTGCCAGCAGCTTGTACGGGAGTCGGCCCTACGAGCAGTACTTC. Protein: CASSLYGSRPYEQYF. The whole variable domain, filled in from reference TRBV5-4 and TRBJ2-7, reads ETGVTQSPTHLIKTRGQQVTLRCSSQSGHNTVSWYQQALGQGPQFIFQYYREEENGRGNFPPRFSGLQFPNYSSELNVNALELDDSALYLCASSLYGSRPYEQYFGPGTRLTVT.

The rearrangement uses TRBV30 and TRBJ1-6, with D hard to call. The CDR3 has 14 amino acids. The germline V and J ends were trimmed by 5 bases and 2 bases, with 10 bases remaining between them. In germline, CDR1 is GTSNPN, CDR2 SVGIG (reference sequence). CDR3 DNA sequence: TGTGCCTGGGAGAGGTCTACCTATAATTCACCCCTCCACTTT. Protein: CAWERSTYNSPLHF.

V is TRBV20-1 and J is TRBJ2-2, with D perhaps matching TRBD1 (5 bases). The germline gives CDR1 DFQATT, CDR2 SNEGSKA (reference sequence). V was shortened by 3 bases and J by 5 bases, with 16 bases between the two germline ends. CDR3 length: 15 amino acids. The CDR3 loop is CSASGVQGVTGELFF. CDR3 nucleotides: TGCAGTGCTAGTGGCGTTCAGGGTGTAACCGGGGAGCTGTTTTTT.

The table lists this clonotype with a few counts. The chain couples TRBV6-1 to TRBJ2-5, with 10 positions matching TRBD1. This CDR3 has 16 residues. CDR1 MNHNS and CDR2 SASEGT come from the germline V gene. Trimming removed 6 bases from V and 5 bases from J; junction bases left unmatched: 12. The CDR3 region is CASRPFSGTGVETQYF. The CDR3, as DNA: TGTGCCAGCAGACCATTTTCCGGGACAGGGGTGGAGACCCAGTACTTC.

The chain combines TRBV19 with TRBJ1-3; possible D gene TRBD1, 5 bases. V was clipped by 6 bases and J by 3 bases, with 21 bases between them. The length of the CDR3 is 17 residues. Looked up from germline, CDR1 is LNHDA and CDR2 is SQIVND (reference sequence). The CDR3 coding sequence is TGTGCCAGTAGCAAAATCACCTCCCCGGGACTTGGAAACACCATATATTTT. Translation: CASSKITSPGLGNTIYF.

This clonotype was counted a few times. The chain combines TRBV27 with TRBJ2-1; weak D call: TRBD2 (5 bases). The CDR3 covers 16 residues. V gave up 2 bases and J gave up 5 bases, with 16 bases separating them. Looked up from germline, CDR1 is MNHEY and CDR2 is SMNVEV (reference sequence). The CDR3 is CASSLRGLNINNEQFF. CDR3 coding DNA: TGTGCCAGCAGTTTACGGGGTCTGAACATAAACAATGAGCAGTTCTTC.

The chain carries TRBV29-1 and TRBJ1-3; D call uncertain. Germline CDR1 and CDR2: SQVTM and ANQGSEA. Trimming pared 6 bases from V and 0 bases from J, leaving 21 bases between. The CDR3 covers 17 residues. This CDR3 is CSVSASRTPGSGNTIYF. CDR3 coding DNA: TGCAGCGTCTCCGCCTCAAGGACGCCTGGCTCTGGAAACACCATATATTTT.

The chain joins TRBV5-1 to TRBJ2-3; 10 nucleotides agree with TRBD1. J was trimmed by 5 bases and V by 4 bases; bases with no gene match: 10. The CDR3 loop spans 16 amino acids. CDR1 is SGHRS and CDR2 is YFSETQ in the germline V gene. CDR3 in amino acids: CASSPRQGAVGDTQYF. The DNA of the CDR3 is TGCGCCAGCAGCCCCCGACAGGGGGCGGTGGGAGATACGCAGTATTTT.

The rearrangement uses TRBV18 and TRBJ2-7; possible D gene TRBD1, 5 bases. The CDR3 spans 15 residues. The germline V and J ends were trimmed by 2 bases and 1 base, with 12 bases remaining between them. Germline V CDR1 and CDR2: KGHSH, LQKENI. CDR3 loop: CASSPSQVSSYEQYF. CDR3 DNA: TGTGCCAGCTCACCATCACAGGTCTCGTCCTACGAGCAGTACTTC.

The CDR3 reads CASSLLGPGKIYEQYF. The DNA for the CDR3 is TGTGCCAGCAGCTTACTGGGACCCGGGAAGATCTACGAGCAGTACTTC. The V gene is TRBV7-2, the J gene TRBJ2-7; either TRBD1 or TRBD2 may supply D (5 bases each). Between the trimmed V and J ends, which lost 2 bases and 3 bases, there was a span of 17 bases. The V gene's germline CDR1 is SGHTA and CDR2 FQGNSA. This CDR3 has 16 amino acids.

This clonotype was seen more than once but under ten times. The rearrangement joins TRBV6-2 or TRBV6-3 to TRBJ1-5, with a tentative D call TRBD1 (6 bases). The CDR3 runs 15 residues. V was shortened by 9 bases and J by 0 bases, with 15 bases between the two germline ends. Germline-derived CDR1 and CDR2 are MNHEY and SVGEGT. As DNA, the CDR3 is TGTGCCAGTAGGGGGGGAGAGATTAGCAATCAGCCCCAGCATTTT. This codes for CASRGGEISNQPQHF.

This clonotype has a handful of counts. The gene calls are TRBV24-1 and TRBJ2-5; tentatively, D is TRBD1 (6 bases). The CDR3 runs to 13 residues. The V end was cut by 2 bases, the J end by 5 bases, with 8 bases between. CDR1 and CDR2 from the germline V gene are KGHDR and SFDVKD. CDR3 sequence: CATSDSGVETQYF. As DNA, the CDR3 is TGTGCCACCAGTGATTCAGGGGTTGAGACCCAGTACTTC.

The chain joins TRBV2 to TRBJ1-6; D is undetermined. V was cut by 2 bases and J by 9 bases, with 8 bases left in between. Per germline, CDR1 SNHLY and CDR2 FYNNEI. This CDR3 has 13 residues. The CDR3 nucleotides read TGTGCCAGCAGTGAATTAGAGTCTTCACCCCTCCACTTT. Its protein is CASSELESSPLHF.

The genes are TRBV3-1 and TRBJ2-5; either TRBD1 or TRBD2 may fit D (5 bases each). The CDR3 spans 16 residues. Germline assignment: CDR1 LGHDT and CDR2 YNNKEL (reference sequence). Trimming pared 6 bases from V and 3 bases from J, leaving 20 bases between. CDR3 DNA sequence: TGTGCCAGCAGGTCCCCGGGGCATCGAAACAAAGAGACCCAGTACTTC. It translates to CASRSPGHRNKETQYF.

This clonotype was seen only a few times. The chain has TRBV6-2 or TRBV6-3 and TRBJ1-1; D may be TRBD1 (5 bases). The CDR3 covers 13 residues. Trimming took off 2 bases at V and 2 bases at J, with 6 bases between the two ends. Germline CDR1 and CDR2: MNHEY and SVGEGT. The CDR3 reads CASSYRDNTEAFF. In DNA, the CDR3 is TGTGCCAGCAGTTACCGGGACAACACTGAAGCTTTCTTT.

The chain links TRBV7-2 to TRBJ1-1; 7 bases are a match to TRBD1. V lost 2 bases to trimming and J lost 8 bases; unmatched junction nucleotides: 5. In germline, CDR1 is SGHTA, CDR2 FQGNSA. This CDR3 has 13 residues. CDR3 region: CTSSLKQGLEAFF. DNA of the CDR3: TGTACCAGCAGCTTAAAACAGGGGTTAGAAGCTTTCTTT.

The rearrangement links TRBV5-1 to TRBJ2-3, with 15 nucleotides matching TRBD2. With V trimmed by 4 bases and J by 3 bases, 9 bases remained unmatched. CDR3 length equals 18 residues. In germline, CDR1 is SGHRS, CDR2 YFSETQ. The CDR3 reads CASSPAMGLAGGTDTQYF. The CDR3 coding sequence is TGCGCCAGCAGCCCGGCGATGGGACTAGCGGGAGGTACAGATACGCAGTATTTT.

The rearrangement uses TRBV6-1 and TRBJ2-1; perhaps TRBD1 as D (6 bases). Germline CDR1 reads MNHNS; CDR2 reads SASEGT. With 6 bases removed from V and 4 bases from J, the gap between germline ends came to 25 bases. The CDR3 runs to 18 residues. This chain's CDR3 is CASSLGMSAQGFYNEQFF. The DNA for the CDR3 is TGTGCCAGCAGCCTAGGAATGTCGGCACAGGGATTTTACAATGAGCAGTTCTTC.

The CDR3 nucleotides are TGTGCCAGCAGCTCCATCTACGGGGCTGAGACCCAGTACTTC. Protein sequence: CASSSIYGAETQYF. This sequence joins TRBV7-2 and TRBJ2-5; either TRBD1 or TRBD2 may fit D (5 bases each). The V and J ends lost 4 bases and 5 bases respectively, with 14 bases between them. Per germline, CDR1 SGHTA and CDR2 FQGNSA. The CDR3 loop spans 14 amino acids.

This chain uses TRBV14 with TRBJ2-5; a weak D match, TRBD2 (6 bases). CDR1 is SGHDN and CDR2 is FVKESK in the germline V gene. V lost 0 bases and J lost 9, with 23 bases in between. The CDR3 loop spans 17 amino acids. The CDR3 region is CASSQEHNGPPWGAQYF. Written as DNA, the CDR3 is TGTGCCAGCAGCCAAGAACATAACGGGCCGCCGTGGGGGGCCCAGTACTTC.

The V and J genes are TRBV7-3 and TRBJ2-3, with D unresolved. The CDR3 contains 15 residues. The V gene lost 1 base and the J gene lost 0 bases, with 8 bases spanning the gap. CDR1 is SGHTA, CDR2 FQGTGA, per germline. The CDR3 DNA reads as TGTGCCAGCAGCTTAATGGGCGGCAGCACAGATACGCAGTATTTT. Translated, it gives CASSLMGGSTDTQYF.

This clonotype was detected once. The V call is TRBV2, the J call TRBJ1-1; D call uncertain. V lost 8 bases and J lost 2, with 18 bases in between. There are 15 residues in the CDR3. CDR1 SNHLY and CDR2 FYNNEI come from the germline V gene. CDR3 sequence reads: CASRHPQWINTEAFF. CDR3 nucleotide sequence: TGTGCCAGCCGACATCCCCAATGGATTAACACTGAAGCTTTCTTT.

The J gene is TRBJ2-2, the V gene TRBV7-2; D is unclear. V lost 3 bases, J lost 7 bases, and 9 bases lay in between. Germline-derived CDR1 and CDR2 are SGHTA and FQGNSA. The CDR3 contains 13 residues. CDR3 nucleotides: TGTGCCAGCAGCTTCTCCTCTCGCGGGGAGCTGTTTTTT. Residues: CASSFSSRGELFF.

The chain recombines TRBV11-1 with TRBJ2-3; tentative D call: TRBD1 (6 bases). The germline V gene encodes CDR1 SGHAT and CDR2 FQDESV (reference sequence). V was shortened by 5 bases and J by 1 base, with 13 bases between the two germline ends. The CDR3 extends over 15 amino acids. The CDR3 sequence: CASSAGQRRTDTQYF. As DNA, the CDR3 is TGTGCCAGCAGCGCCGGACAGCGACGCACAGATACGCAGTATTTT.

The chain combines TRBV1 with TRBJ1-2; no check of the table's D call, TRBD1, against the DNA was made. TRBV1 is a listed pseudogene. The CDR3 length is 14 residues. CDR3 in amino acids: CTSSQDRPHYGYTF. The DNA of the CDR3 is TGCACCAGCAGCCAAGACCGCCCCCACTATGGCTACACCTTC.

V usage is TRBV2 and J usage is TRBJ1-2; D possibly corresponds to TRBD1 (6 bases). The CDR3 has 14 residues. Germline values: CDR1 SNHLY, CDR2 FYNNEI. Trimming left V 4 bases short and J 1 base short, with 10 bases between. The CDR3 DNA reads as TGTGCCAGCAGTGTAACAGGGATTAACTATGGCTACACCTTC. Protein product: CASSVTGINYGYTF.